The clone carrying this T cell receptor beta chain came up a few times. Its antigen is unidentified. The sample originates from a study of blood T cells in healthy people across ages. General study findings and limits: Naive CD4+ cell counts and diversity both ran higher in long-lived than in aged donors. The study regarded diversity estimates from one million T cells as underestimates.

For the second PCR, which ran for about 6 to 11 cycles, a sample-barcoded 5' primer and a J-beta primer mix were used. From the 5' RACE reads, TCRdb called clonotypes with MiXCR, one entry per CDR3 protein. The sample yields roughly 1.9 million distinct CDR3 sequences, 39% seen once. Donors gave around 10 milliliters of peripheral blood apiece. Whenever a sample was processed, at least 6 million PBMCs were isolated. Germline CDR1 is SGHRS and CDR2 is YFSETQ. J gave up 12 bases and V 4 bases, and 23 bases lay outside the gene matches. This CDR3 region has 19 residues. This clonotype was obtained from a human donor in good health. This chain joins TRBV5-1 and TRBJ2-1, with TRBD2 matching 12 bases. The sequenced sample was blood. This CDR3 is CASSKRPGGLAGTDGVQFF. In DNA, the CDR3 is TGCGCCAGCAGCAAGCGGCCCGGCGGACTAGCGGGGACCGATGGGGTGCAGTTCTTC.